The clone carrying this T cell receptor beta chain was seen a handful of times. One Seattle source followed patients from active infection through their disease course. After removal of 2 bases from V and 9 bases from J, the junction contained 7 bases not matched to a gene. The CDR3 is 13 residues long. Authors' analysis steps: Quantification of nucleated cells was approximated via reference gene primer amplification. Clones were read by immunoSEQ multiplex PCR, and TCRdb kept only the in-frame ones, dropping some. Clone size and V and J calls were adopted from that table, with D and trimming inferred from the DNA. The data show under 250,000 clones, more than 75% seen once. This entry is derived from a study of blood T cell repertoires in COVID-19.

Material: peripheral blood. The TCR comes from a woman aged 70-85 years with COVID-19, enrolled during active disease. This chain links TRBV12-3 or TRBV12-4 with TRBJ2-7; 7 bases line up with TRBD1. For the CDR3, the DNA is TGTGCCAGCAGTTTAACCGAGACAGGGTGGCAGTACTTC. Translating gives CASSLTETGWQYF.